The present entry profiles one TCR beta chain with its context. Its antigen is not yet known. No much larger clone exists at a distance of one base, and base qualities are not known. This record comes from a study of T cell responses to AZD1222 COVID-19 vaccine (dated by TCRdb to the early 2020s). A note on the overall study: A total of approximately 240 trial participants underwent TCR sequencing, of whom about 200 had received two doses of AZD1222 and around 25 had received two doses of the MenACWY control vaccine. Enrollment into the trials was organized by age into subgroups of 18-55, 56-69 and 70-plus years, and those subgroups contained about 150, 27 and 61 TCR-sequenced participants, respectively.

Overall study results and their limits: Participants were mostly white British, with more females than males. The authors suggested clonal diversity may have been underestimated. Reportedly, almost half of the unique spike-specific TCRs recognized epitopes lying outside the regions that are mutated in the B.1.351 and B.1.1.7 variants. Because no samples from the day 14 peak response were available, repertoires could be characterized only after the peak T cell response. Conclusions about previously exposed vaccinees were limited because only six AZD1222 recipients were SARS-CoV-2 seropositive at baseline. The whole spike protein was spanned by vaccine-associated CD4 TCRs, and dominant responses were seen in regions 160-218 and 743-854. After two AZD1222 doses, both the breadth and the depth of spike-specific TCRs were significantly higher than at day 0 and than in MenACWY recipients. The 56-69-year group was small, and its depth increase did not reach significance, likely because of low power.

The sample's time point, from its label and the paper: baseline before first vaccination. The treatment or condition label for this specimen denotes: meningococcal conjugate vaccine given as trial control. Samples from vaccinated people were obtained from the UK trials COV001 and COV002, which included a single-blind randomized controlled phase 2/3 trial of AZD1222 (ChAdOx1 nCoV-19) in healthy adults. For TCRbeta chain sequencing, PBMC samples were collected from trial participants at day 0 and at day 28 after the second dose. The CDR3 regions of human TCRbeta chains were analyzed by immunosequencing. From the authors' description of their analysis: TCRs in the repertoires were compared against a reference library of SARS-CoV-2-specific TCRs that had been generated with the MIRA antigen-specificity platform. Breadth was defined as the fraction of unique TCRs that were SARS-CoV-2-associated, and depth was defined as the fraction of total T cells that were SARS-CoV-2-associated. Each spike-specific TCR was assigned to its reactive spike region and to a CD4 or CD8 class using the MIRA data. Log10-transformed breadth and depth values were compared by one-way ANOVA with Sidak's multiple comparisons tests. The table was pulled from immuneACCESS by TCRdb, which kept in-frame rearrangements only. Such tables lose some clones; where checked, under half of the loss comes from unresolved V genes, and the rest has no known cause. That table is the source of V, J and clone size, and D and trimming were worked out from the DNA. The table for this sample lists roughly 180,000 clones; 85% to 90% of them were counted only once. 2.7% of the sample is taken by the ten largest.

For CDR1 and CDR2, the germline V gene lists MDHEN and SYDVKM. The CDR3, from cysteine to phenylalanine, totals 15 residues. Only the CDR3 DNA is retained, 45 bases long and in frame from the first base. The junction shows trimming of 2 bases on V and 4 bases on J, plus 14 bases between the germline ends. The sequences come from peripheral blood, collected on day 0 of MenACWY control vaccination. The rearrangement joined TRBV28 to TRBJ1-1; TRBD1 is a weak D gene call, 5 bases matching. The receptor's source is an adult in good health. The nucleotides are TGTGCCAGCAGTTTAGGGGCCCTAGGGACCACTGAAGCTTTCTTT. Its translation reads: CASSLGALGTTEAFF. Beyond the CDR3, the reference TRBV28 and TRBJ1-1 genes provide the residues; the full variable domain reads: DVKVTQSSRYLVKRTGEKVFLECVQDMDHENMFWYRQDPGLGLRLIYFSYDVKMKEKGDIPEGYSVSREKKERFSLILESASTNQTSMYLCASSLGALGTTEAFFGQGTRLTVV.